This T cell receptor (beta chain) was recovered during a study of regulatory T cells in long-lasting Graves disease (dated by TCRdb to the early 2020s). Describing the broader study: Persistent Graves' disease meant more than 5 years of antithyroid drug treatment with TSH receptor autoantibodies that stayed positive. This study used TCR sequencing and RNA sequencing of peripheral blood to compare persistent Graves' disease patients against newly diagnosed Graves' disease patients. TCR sequencing covered some 13 persistent and about 20 newly diagnosed Graves' disease patients, 33 samples in total. The study was conducted in China and was registered as a clinical trial. In the clinical cohort, patients with persistent Graves' disease had used antithyroid drugs for an average of about 10.3 years.

A word on this clonotype: Its target antigen remains unknown. Qualities for individual bases were not recorded, and no much larger clone is one base off.

The receptor library was made with multiplex PCR. These reads were obtained on an Illumina HiSeq 4000. CDR3 regions were amplified by Arm-PCR with iRepertoire HTBI primers to construct TCR beta libraries. Before sequencing, the PCR products underwent gel purification. The paper's processing steps were these. Gene usage analysis of CDR3 amino acid clonotypes relied on the approximately 60 TRBV and 14 TRBJ segments identified across samples. COPE and FqMerger were used to merge the filtered high-quality paired reads into contigs. BLAST was used to align contigs to IMGT TRBV, TRBD and TRBJ reference genes, and CDR3 was defined according to IMGT. Any clonotype with a frequency above 0.1% was counted as a highly expanded clone. Shannon entropy was used to measure repertoire diversity, and the Gini coefficient was used to measure V-J evenness. Public clonotypes were defined as clonotypes shared by more than one individual. The public reads were run again by TCRdb, first through fastp at Q25 and then through MiXCR, and only productive beta chains were kept. Rows merge per CDR3 protein into single entries with the most common DNA and genes. The V and J calls come from TCRdb's annotation, not from the publication. The sample includes about 340,000 distinct CDR3 sequences, with 15% to 20% observed a single time. The ten largest clones add up to 29% of the sample.

This specimen's time point label, interpreted: persistent/refractory GD, antithyroid drugs over 5 years with positive TRAb. RNA was extracted from PBMCs in TRIzol for both TCR sequencing and RNA sequencing. The diagnosis of Graves' disease was made according to American Thyroid Association guidelines. Patients were recruited from an endocrinology department in Xi'an, China. Each patient gave around 9.2 milliliters of peripheral blood, collected in an EDTA anticoagulant tube. Ficoll Paque Plus density gradient separation was used to isolate PBMCs, and no further T cell sorting was performed. An Agilent 2100 Bioanalyzer and agarose gel were used to check RNA quality, and a NanoDrop 2000 was used to measure RNA concentration. The trim is 2 bases for V and 4 bases for J, with a gap of 17 bases between the germline ends. The CDR3 has 16 amino acids, counting the end cysteine and phenylalanine. Only the CDR3 DNA stays, 48 bases, in frame from base 1. CDR1 and CDR2 were assigned from the germline V gene (reference sequence) as DFQATT and SNEGSKA.

General findings and caveats noted by the study authors: Persistent patients shared more public clonotypes among themselves (around 3,000) than newly diagnosed patients did (over 900). Compared with newly diagnosed patients, patients with persistent Graves' disease had lower TCR Shannon entropy and fewer highly expanded clones, which suggests clonal expansion. Because the primary lesion, thyroid tissue, could not be accessed, the study looked at peripheral blood alone. Sequencing and analysis were restricted to the TCR beta chain. TRBV28, TRBJ1-2 and TRBJ2-5 were preferentially used in persistent disease, while TRBV20-1 and TRBJ2-1 were favored in newly diagnosed disease. The authors noted that the small sample size was a limitation that may lower accuracy.

The material sequenced was peripheral blood mononuclear cells (PBMCs), taken when the disease was refractory, from a patient treated with antithyroid drugs. This chain is built from TRBV20-1 and TRBJ1-4; TRBD1 could be the D gene, as 6 bases match. The sequence derives from a female donor with Graves disease. Here is the DNA: TGCAGTGCTAGAAACCCGACAGGACTCCTTAATGAAAAACTGTTTTTT. It translates as CSARNPTGLLNEKLFF.